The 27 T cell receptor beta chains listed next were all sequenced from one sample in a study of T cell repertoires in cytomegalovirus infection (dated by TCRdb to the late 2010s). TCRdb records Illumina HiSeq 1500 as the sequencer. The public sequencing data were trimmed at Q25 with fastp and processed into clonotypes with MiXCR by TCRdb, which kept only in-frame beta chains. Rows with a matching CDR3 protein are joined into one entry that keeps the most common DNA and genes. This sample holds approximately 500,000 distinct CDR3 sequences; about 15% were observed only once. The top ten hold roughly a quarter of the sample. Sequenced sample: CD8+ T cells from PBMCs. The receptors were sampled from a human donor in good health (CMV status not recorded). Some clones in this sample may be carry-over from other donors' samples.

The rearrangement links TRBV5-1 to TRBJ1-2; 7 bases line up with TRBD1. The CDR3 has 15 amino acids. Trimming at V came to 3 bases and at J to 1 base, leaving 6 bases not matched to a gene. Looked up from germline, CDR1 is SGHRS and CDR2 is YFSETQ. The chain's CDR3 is CASSSTGEVNYGYTF. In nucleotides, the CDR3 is TGCGCCAGCAGCTCAACAGGGGAGGTTAACTATGGCTACACCTTC.

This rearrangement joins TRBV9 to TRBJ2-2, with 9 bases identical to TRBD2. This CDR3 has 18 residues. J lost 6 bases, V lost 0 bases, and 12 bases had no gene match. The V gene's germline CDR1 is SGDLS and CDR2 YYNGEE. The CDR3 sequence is CASSVAVSSSGVAGELFF. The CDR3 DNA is TGTGCCAGCAGCGTAGCTGTGAGCTCTAGCGGGGTCGCCGGGGAGCTGTTTTTT.

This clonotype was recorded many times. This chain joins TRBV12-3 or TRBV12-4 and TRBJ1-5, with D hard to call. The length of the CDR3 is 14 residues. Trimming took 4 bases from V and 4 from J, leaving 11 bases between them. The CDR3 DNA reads TGTGCCAGCAGTTCCTCCGACGGTAATCAGCCCCAGCATTTT. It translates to CASSSSDGNQPQHF.

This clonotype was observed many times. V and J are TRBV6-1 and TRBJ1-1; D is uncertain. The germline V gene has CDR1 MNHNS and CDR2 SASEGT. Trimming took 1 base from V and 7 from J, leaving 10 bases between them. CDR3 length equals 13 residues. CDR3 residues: CASSEGRPSEAFF. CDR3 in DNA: TGTGCCAGCAGTGAAGGCAGACCCAGTGAAGCTTTCTTT.

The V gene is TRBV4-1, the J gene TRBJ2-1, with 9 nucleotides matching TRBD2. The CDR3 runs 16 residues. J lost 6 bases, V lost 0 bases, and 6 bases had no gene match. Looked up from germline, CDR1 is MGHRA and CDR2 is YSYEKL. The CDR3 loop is CASSQDAGGYGNEQFF. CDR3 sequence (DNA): TGCGCCAGCAGCCAAGATGCGGGGGGGTACGGCAATGAGCAGTTCTTC.

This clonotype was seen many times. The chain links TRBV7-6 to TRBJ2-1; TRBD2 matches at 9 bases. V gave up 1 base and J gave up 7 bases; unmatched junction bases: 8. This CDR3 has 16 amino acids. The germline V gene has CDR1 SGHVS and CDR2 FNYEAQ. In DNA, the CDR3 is TGTGCCAGCAGCTTAGTAGGTAGCGGGAGTAGGAATGAGCAGTTCTTC. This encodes CASSLVGSGSRNEQFF.

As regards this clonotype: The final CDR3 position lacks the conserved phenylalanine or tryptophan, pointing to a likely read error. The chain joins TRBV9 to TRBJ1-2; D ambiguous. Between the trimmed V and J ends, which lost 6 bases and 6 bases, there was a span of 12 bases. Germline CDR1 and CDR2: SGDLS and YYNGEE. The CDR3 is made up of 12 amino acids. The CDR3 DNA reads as TGTGCCAGCACCGCTGTGAACCATGGCTACACCTTA. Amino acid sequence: CASTAVNHGYTL.

CDR3 nucleotide sequence: TGTGCCACCAGCAGAGATGGGCTTTCTGCCGGGGAGCTGTTTTTT. Protein product: CATSRDGLSAGELFF. This sequence joins TRBV15 and TRBJ2-2; no reliable D call. Trimming shortened V by 0 bases and J by 6 bases, and 11 bases separated the two germline ends. This CDR3 is built from 15 residues. The germline CDR1 and CDR2 sequences are LNHNV and YYDKDF (reference sequence). Combining the CDR3 with reference TRBV15 and TRBJ2-2 gives the whole variable domain DAMVIQNPRYQVTQFGKPVTLSCSQTLNHNVMYWYQQKSSQAPKLLFHYYDKDFNNEADTPDNFQSRRPNTSFCFLDIRSPGLGDTAMYLCATSRDGLSAGELFFGEGSRLTVL.

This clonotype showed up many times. In nucleotides, the CDR3 is TGTGCCAGCAGCTTAGGGACCCTCTACGAGCAGTACTTC. This translates into CASSLGTLYEQYF. V gene TRBV7-9 combines with J gene TRBJ2-7, with unresolved D. From germline, CDR1 is SEHNR and CDR2 FQNEAQ (reference sequence). The V and J ends lost 1 base and 3 bases respectively, with 7 bases between them. This CDR3 is 13 amino acids long. The complete variable domain, with remaining parts taken from reference TRBV7-9 and TRBJ2-7, reads DTGVSQNPRHKITKRGQNVTFRCDPISEHNRLYWYRQTLGQGPEFLTYFQNEAQLEKSRLLSDRFSAERPKGSFSTLEIQRTEQGDSAMYLCASSLGTLYEQYFGPGTRLTVT.

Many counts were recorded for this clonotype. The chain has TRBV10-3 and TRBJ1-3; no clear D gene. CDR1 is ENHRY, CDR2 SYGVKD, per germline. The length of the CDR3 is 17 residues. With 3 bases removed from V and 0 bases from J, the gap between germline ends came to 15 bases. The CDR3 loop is CAISDYGRMDSGNTIYF. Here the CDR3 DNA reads TGTGCCATCAGTGACTACGGGCGAATGGACTCTGGAAACACCATATATTTT.

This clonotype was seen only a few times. CDR3 nucleotides: TGTGCCAGCAGTTTACAGGGATTGCAGCCCCAGCATTTT. It codes for CASSLQGLQPQHF. The chain uses TRBV28 and TRBJ1-5; D might be TRBD1 (5 bases). Trimming pared 2 bases from V and 7 bases from J, leaving 9 bases between. Germline V lookup: CDR1 MDHEN, CDR2 SYDVKM. This CDR3 spans 13 amino acids.

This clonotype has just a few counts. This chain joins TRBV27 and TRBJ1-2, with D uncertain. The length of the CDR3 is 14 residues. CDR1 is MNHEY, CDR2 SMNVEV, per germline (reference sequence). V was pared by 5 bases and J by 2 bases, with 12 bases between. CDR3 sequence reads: CASSASTENYGYTF. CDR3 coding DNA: TGTGCCAGCAGTGCCAGTACAGAGAACTATGGCTACACCTTC.

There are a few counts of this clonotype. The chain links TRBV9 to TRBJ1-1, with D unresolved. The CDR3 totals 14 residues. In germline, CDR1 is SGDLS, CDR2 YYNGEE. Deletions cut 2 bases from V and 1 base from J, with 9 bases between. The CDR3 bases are TGTGCCAGCAGCGTGGAAGACACGAACACTGAAGCTTTCTTT. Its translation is CASSVEDTNTEAFF. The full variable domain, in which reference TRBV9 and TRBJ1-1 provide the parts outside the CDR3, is DSGVTQTPKHLITATGQRVTLRCSPRSGDLSVYWYQQSLDQGLQFLIQYYNGEERAKGNILERFSAQQFPDLHSELNLSSLELGDSALYFCASSVEDTNTEAFFGQGTRLTVV.

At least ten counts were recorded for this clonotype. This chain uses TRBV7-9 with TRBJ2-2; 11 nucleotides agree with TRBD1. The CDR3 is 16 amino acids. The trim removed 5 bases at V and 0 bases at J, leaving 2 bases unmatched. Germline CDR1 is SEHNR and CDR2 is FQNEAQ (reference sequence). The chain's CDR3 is CASSPGQGANTGELFF. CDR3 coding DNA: TGTGCCAGCAGCCCGGGACAGGGGGCGAACACCGGGGAGCTGTTTTTT.

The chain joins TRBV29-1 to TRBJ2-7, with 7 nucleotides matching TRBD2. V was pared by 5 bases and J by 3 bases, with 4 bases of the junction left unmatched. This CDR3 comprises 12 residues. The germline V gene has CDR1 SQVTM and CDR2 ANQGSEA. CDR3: CSVPGEGYEQYF. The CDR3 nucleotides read TGCAGCGTTCCTGGGGAGGGCTACGAGCAGTACTTC.

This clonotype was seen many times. In DNA, the CDR3 is TGTGCCAGCAGCTTCTGGCGCCCCACTCCCCAAGAGACCCAGTACTTC. Translating it yields CASSFWRPTPQETQYF. The J gene is TRBJ2-5, the V gene TRBV7-2; D is uncertain. Trimming pared 3 bases from V and 1 base from J, leaving 15 bases between. There are 16 residues in the CDR3. CDR1 is SGHTA and CDR2 is FQGNSA in the germline V gene. Filled out from reference TRBV7-2 and TRBJ2-5, the complete variable domain reads GAGVSQSPSNKVTEKGKDVELRCDPISGHTALYWYRQSLGQGLEFLIYFQGNSAPDKSGLPSDRFSAERTGGSVSTLTIQRTQQEDSAVYLCASSFWRPTPQETQYFGPGTRLLVL.

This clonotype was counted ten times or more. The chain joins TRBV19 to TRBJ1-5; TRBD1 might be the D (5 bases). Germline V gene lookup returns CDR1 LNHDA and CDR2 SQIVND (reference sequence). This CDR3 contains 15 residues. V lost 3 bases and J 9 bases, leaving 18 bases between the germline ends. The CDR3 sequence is CASSMTPGPGLPQHF. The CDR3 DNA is TGTGCCAGTAGTATGACTCCGGGGCCAGGTTTGCCCCAGCATTTT.

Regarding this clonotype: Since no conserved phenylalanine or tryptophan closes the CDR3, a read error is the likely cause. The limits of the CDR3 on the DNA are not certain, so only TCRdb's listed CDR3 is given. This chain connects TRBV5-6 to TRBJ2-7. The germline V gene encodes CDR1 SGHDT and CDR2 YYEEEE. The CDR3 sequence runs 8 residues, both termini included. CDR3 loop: CASSLLSG.

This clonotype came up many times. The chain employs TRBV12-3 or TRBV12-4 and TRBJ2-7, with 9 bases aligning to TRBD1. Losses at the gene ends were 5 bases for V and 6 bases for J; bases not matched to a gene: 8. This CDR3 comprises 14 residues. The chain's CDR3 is CASSTWTGESEQYF. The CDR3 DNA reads TGTGCCAGCAGTACGTGGACAGGGGAATCCGAGCAGTACTTC.

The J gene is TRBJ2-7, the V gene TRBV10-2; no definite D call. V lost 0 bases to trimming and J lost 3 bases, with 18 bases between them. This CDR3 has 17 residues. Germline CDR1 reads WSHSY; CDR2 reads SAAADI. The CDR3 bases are TGCGCCAGCAGTGAGTCTAGTCCAGACCCGAAGGACTACGAGCAGTACTTC. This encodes CASSESSPDPKDYEQYF.

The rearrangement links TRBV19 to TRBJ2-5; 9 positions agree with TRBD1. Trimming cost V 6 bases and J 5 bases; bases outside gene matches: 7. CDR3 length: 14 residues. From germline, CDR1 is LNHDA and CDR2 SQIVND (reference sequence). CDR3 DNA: TGTGCCAGTAGCCAGGGACAGGGTTACGAGACCCAGTACTTC. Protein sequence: CASSQGQGYETQYF.

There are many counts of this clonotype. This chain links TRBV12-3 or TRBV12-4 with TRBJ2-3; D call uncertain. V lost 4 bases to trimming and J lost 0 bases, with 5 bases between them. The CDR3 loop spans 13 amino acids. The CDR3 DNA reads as TGTGCCAGCAGTTATGCTAGCACAGATACGCAGTATTTT. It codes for CASSYASTDTQYF.

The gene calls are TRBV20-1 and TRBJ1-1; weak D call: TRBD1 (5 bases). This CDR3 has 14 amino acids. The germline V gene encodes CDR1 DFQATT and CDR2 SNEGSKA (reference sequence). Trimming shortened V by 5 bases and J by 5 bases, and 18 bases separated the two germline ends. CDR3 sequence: CSAPVGVKGTEAFF. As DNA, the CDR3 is TGCAGTGCTCCGGTGGGGGTGAAAGGGACTGAAGCTTTCTTT.

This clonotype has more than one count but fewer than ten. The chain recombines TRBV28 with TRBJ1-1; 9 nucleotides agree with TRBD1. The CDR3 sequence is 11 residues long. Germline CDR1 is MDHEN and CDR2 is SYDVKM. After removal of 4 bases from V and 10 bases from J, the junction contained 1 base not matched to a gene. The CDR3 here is CASSYRGRAFF. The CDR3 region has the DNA TGTGCCAGCAGTTACAGGGGGCGAGCTTTCTTT.

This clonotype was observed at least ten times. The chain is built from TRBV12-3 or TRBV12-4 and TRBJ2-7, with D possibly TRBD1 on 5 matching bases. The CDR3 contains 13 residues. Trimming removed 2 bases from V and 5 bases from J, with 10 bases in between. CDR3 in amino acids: CASSLQRQNEQYF. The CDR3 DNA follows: TGTGCCAGCAGTTTACAGAGACAGAACGAGCAGTACTTC.

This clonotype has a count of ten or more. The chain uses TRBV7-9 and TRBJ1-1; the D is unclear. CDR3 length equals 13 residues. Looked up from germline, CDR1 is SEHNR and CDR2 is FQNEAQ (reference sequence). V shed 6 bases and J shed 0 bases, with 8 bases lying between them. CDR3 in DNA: TGTGCCAGCAGGGTTAACTTGAACACTGAAGCTTTCTTT. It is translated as CASRVNLNTEAFF. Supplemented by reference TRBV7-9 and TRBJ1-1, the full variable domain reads DTGVSQNPRHKITKRGQNVTFRCDPISEHNRLYWYRQTLGQGPEFLTYFQNEAQLEKSRLLSDRFSAERPKGSFSTLEIQRTEQGDSAMYLCASRVNLNTEAFFGQGTRLTVV.

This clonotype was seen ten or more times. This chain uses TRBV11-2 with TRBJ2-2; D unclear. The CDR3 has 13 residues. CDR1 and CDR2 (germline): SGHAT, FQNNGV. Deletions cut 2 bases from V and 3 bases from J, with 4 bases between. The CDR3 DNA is TGTGCCAGCAGCTTAAGCCACACCGGGGAGCTGTTTTTT. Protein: CASSLSHTGELFF.